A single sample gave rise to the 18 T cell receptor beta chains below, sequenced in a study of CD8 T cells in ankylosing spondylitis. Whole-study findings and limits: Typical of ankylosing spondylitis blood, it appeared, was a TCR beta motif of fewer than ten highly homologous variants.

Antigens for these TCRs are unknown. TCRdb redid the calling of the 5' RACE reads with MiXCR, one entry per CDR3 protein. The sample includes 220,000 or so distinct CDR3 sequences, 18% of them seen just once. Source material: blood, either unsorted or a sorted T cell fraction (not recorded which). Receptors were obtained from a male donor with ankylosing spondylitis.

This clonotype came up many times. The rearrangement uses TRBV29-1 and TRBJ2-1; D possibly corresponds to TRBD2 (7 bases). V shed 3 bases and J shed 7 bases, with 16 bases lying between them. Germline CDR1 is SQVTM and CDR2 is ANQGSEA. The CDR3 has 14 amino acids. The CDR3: CSVEMRGQGNEQFF. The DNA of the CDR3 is TGCAGCGTTGAGATGCGGGGGCAAGGGAATGAGCAGTTCTTC.

The CDR3 DNA is TGTGCCTTTACCAACCGTCTTAACAACGAGCAGTACTTC. Protein sequence: CAFTNRLNNEQYF. The rearrangement links TRBV30 to TRBJ2-7; D call uncertain. The CDR3 extends over 13 amino acids. The germline V and J ends were trimmed by 7 bases and 5 bases, with 18 bases remaining between them. Germline V gives CDR1 GTSNPN, CDR2 SVGIG (reference sequence). Full variable domain (rest looked up from reference TRBV30 and TRBJ2-7): SQTIHQWPATLVQPVGSPLSLECTVEGTSNPNLYWYRQAAGRGLQLLFYSVGIGQISSEVPQNLSASRPQDRQFILSSKKLLLSDSGFYLCAFTNRLNNEQYFGPGTRLTVT.

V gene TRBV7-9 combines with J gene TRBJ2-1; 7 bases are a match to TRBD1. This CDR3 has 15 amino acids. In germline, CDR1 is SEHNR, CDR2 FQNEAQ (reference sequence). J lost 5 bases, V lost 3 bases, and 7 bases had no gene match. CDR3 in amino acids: CASSFNRGSNNEQFF. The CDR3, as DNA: TGTGCCAGCAGCTTTAACAGGGGATCCAACAATGAGCAGTTCTTC.

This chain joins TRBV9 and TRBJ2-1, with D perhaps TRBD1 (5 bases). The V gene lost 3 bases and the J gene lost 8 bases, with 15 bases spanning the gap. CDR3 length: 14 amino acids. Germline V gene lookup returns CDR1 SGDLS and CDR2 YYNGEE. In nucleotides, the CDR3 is TGTGCCAGCAGCGCTGGTGGGGAAGGGGATGAGCAGTTCTTC. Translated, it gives CASSAGGEGDEQFF.

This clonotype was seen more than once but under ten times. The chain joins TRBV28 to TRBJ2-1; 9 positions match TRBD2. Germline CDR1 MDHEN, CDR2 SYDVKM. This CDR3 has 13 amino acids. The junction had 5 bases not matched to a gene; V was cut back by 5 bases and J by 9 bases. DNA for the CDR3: TGTGCCAGCAGTCTTAGCGGGAGCAGTGAGCAGTTCTTC. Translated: CASSLSGSSEQFF.

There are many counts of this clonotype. Here the CDR3 reads CASSLVASSYNEQFF. In DNA form, the CDR3 reads TGTGCCAGCAGTTTAGTAGCTAGCTCCTACAATGAGCAGTTCTTC. The rearrangement uses TRBV12-3 or TRBV12-4 and TRBJ2-1; D is ambiguous. Deletions cut 1 base from V and 0 bases from J, with 7 bases between. The CDR3 runs 15 residues.

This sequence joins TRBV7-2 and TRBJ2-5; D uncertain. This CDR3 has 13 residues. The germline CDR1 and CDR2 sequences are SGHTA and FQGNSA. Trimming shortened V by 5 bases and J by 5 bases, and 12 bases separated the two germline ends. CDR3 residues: CASSPHVLETQYF. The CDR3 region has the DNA TGTGCCAGCAGCCCACACGTGCTGGAGACCCAGTACTTC.

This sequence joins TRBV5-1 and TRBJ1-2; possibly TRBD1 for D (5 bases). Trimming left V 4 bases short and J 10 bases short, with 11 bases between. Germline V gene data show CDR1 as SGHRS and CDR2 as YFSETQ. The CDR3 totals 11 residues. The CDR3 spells CASSNDRTYTF. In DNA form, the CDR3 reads TGCGCCAGCAGCAATGACAGAACCTACACCTTC.

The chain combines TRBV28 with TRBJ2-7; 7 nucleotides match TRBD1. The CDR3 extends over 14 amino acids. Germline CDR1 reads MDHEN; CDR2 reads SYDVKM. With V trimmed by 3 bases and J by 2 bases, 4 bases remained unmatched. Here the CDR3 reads CASSFTGATYEQYF. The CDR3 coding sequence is TGTGCCAGCAGTTTTACAGGGGCGACCTACGAGCAGTACTTC.

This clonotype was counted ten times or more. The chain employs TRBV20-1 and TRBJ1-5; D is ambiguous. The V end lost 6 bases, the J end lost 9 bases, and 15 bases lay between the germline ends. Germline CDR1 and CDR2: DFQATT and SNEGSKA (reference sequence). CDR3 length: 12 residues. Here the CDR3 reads CSAETADWPQHF. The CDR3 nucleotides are TGCAGTGCCGAGACCGCCGACTGGCCCCAGCATTTT.

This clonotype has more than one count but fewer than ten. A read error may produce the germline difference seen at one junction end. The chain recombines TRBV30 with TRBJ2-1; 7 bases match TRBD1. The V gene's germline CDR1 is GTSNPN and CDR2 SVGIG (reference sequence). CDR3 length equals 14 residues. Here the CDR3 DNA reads TGTGCCTGCAGTGGGGGACAGAGCTTCGATGAGCAGTTCTTC. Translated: CACSGGQSFDEQFF.

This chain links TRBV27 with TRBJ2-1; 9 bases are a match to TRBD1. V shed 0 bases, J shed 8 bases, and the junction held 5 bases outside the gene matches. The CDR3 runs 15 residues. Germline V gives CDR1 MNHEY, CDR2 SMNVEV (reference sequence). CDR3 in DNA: TGTGCCAGCAGTTTATCCGGGACAGGGTTTCATGAGCAGTTCTTC. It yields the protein CASSLSGTGFHEQFF.

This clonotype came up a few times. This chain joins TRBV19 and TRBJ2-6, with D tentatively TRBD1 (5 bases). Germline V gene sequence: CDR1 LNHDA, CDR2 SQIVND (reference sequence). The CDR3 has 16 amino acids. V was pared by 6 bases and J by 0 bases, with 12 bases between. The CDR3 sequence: CASSETAGSGANVLTF. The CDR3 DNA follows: TGTGCCAGTAGCGAGACAGCAGGCTCTGGGGCCAACGTCCTGACTTTC.

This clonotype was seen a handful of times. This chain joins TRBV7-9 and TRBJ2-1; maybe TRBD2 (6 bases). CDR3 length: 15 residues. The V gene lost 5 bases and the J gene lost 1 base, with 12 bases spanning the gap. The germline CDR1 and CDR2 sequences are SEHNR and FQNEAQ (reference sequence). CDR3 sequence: CASSIPGLSYNEQFF. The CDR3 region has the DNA TGTGCCAGCAGCATACCGGGACTTTCCTACAATGAGCAGTTCTTC.

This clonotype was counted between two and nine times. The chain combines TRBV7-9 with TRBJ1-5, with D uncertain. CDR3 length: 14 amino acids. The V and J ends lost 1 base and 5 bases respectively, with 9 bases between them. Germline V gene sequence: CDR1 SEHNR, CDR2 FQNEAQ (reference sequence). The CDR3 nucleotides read TGTGCCAGCAGCTTAGGACGGGAAGATCAGCCCCAGCATTTT. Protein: CASSLGREDQPQHF.

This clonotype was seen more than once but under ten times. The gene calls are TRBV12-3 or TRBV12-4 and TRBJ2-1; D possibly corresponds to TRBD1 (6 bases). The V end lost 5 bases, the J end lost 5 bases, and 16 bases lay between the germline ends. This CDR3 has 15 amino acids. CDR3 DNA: TGTGCCAGCAGTCCCGACAGGACCGCGGACAATGAGCAGTTCTTC. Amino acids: CASSPDRTADNEQFF.

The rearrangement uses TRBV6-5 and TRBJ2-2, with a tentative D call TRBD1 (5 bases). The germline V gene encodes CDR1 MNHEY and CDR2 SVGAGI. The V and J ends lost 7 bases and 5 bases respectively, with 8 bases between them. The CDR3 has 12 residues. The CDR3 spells CASNQGTGELFF. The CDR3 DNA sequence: TGTGCCAGCAATCAGGGTACCGGGGAGCTGTTTTTT.

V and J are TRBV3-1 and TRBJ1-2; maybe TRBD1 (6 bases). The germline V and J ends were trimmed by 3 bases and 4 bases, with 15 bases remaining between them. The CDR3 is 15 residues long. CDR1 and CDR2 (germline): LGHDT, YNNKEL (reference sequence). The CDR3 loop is CASSHAQGTSYGYTF. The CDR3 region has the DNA TGTGCCAGCAGCCACGCACAGGGAACGTCCTATGGCTACACCTTC.